The subject of this entry is one T cell receptor (beta chain). What it binds is not known. This record belongs to a study of T cells in localized non-small cell lung cancer. Measured with immunoSEQ multiplex PCR; TCRdb has only the in-frame clones, and not every one. Here the sample spans about 22,000 clones, about 85% being singletons. Whole-study findings and limits: Maximal T cell clonality occurred in uninvolved adjacent lung, with tumor ranking below it. Overall survival was longer when the density of T cells in the blood was higher. Analysis by sequencing included only one tumor region, so heterogeneity remains possible. In adjacent lung appeared a median around 57 of the top 100 tumor clones.

The CDR3 runs 16 residues. V gave up 9 bases and J gave up 8 bases; unmatched junction bases: 20. CDR1 and CDR2 (germline): LNHDA, SQIVND (reference sequence). The source is a man aged 40-75 years with stage II squamous cell lung carcinoma. The sequencing here drew on PBMCs, taken before any cancer treatment. The chain recombines TRBV19 with TRBJ1-1; TRBD1 matches 8 bases. The CDR3 nucleotides are TGTGCCAGCAGAGACAGGGGCCTGACCCTTCGCTCGGAAGCTTTCTTT. Translated: CASRDRGLTLRSEAFF.